The clone carrying this TCR beta chain has only a few counts. The data are from a study of identical twins. CDR1 is MNHEY and CDR2 is SVGAGI in the germline V gene. This CDR3 is built from 19 residues. Trimming took 4 bases from V and 0 from J; bases not matched to a gene: 14. TCRdb re-analysed the 5' RACE reads in MiXCR, keeping a single row per CDR3 protein. The sample has 600,000 to 850,000 distinct CDR3 sequences, about 20% seen once. The sample also formed part of further work on T cells expressing NK-cell markers.

The sample was PBMCs. V usage is TRBV6-5 and J usage is TRBJ2-1, with 8 bases matching TRBD1. The source of this sequence is a woman between 18 and 30 years old in good health. The CDR3 is CASSSWDRSRMGSYNEQFF. The CDR3 coding sequence is TGTGCCAGCAGTTCCTGGGACAGGAGTAGAATGGGCTCCTACAATGAGCAGTTCTTC.